This T cell receptor beta chain was profiled in a study of control samples from healthy donors and cancer patients. Assay used: immunoSEQ multiplex PCR; TCRdb lists only in-frame clones, some missing. Of roughly 100,000 clones detected, 85% to 90% appear once; the ten largest clones hold 19%. There are 19 residues in the CDR3. From germline, CDR1 is LGHNT and CDR2 FRNRAP. With 0 bases removed from V and 8 bases from J, the gap between germline ends came to 28 bases. This clone occurred once. The sequencing sample was made of PBMCs. V and J are TRBV12-5 and TRBJ1-2; D remains ambiguous. This clonotype was sampled from a man aged 60-69 years with lung cancer. Written as DNA, the CDR3 is TGTGCTAGTGGTTTGGTACTACTCGGGTTCGGGGAGCCTTCTGGGGGCTACACCTTC. As protein: CASGLVLLGFGEPSGGYTF.